Following are 12 T cell receptor beta chains from one sample sequenced in a study of blood T cell repertoires in COVID-19. The repertoire was sequenced with immunoSEQ multiplex PCR; TCRdb's copy has only in-frame clones and lacks some. The sample has approximately 38,000 clones, 75% to 95% seen once. Sequencing was done on a sample of peripheral blood. The receptors shown here come from a woman of 80 years or more with acute or convalescent COVID-19.

V usage is TRBV7-2 and J usage is TRBJ1-5; possibly TRBD1 for D (5 bases). This CDR3 comprises 13 residues. Per the germline V gene, CDR1 is SGHTA and CDR2 is FQGNSA. With 5 bases removed from V and 4 bases from J, the gap between germline ends came to 9 bases. The CDR3 here is CASSPPGNQPQHF. For the CDR3, the DNA is TGTGCCAGCAGCCCCCCAGGGAATCAGCCCCAGCATTTT.

This clone appeared once. The chain has TRBV27 and TRBJ1-4; TRBD1 matches at 8 bases. The CDR3 loop spans 15 amino acids. Germline values: CDR1 MNHEY, CDR2 SMNVEV (reference sequence). With V trimmed by 6 bases and J by 7 bases, 10 bases remained unmatched. Here the CDR3 reads CASSTTTGGPEKLFF. In DNA, the CDR3 is TGTGCCAGCAGCACTACCACAGGGGGACCTGAAAAACTGTTTTTT. Looking up the rest from reference TRBV27 and TRBJ1-4 gives the full variable domain: EAQVTQNPRYLITVTGKKLTVTCSQNMNHEYMSWYRQDPGLGLRQIYYSMNVEVTDKGDVPEGYKVSRKEKRNFPLILESPSPNQTSLYFCASSTTTGGPEKLFFGSGTQLSVL.

The chain employs TRBV6-5 and TRBJ2-1, with 7 bases fitting TRBD1. The CDR3 sequence is 15 residues long. V trimming: 6 bases; J trimming: 2 bases; junction bases outside the gene matches: 7. The germline V gene encodes CDR1 MNHEY and CDR2 SVGAGI. CDR3 nucleotides: TGTGCCAGCAGGAAACAGGGGTCGACCTACAATGAGCAGTTCTTC. Translating it yields CASRKQGSTYNEQFF.

This sequence joins TRBV5-4 and TRBJ2-7; D might be TRBD1 (7 bases). Germline CDR1 reads SGHNT; CDR2 reads YYREEE (reference sequence). The CDR3 runs to 16 residues. Trimming pared 3 bases from V and 3 bases from J, leaving 19 bases between. CDR3 coding DNA: TGTGCCAGCAGCTGGAATGCGGGACAGTCCTACTACGAGCAGTACTTC. Translation gives CASSWNAGQSYYEQYF.

The chain has TRBV29-1 and TRBJ2-3, with D maybe TRBD1 (5 bases). Germline loops: CDR1 SQVTM, CDR2 ANQGSEA. CDR3 length: 13 residues. Trimming pared 3 bases from V and 0 bases from J, leaving 7 bases between. The CDR3, as DNA: TGCAGCGTTGAGACAGCTAGCACAGATACGCAGTATTTT. Translation gives CSVETASTDTQYF.

The chain joins TRBV6-2 or TRBV6-3 to TRBJ1-5; no clear D gene. The ends were cut back, 5 bases at V and 2 bases at J, with 22 bases in the middle. Germline V gene data show CDR1 as MNHEY and CDR2 as SVGEGT. There are 18 residues in the CDR3. DNA of the CDR3: TGTGCCAGCAGTACAAGGACGGGTTATAGCGAGGGCAATCAGCCCCAGCATTTT. Its protein product is CASSTRTGYSEGNQPQHF.

Comments on this clone: Within the sample, other DNA sequences also encode this same CDR3. V usage is TRBV6-6 and J usage is TRBJ1-5, with a tentative D call TRBD1 (6 bases). The CDR3 has 14 amino acids. Germline-derived CDR1 and CDR2 are MNHNY and SVGAGI (reference sequence). The V end was cut by 7 bases, the J end by 2 bases, with 12 bases between. CDR3 nucleotide sequence: TGTGCCAGCACCCTAGGGGGAGGCAATCAGCCCCAGCATTTT. This codes for CASTLGGGNQPQHF.

The J gene is TRBJ2-3, the V gene TRBV9, with 9 bases lining up with TRBD1. The CDR3 covers 15 residues. V shed 4 bases and J 1 base; nucleotides not matched to a gene: 4. Germline CDR1 and CDR2: SGDLS and YYNGEE. CDR3 in DNA: TGTGCCAGCAGCCCCCGACAGGGGGGCACAGATACGCAGTATTTT. Translating it yields CASSPRQGGTDTQYF.

The J gene is TRBJ2-5, the V gene TRBV5-1; no definite D call. Trimming pared 2 bases from V and 5 bases from J, leaving 10 bases between. From germline, CDR1 is SGHRS and CDR2 YFSETQ. CDR3 length: 13 amino acids. CDR3 bases: TGCGCCAGCAGCTTATCCCAGAAGGAGACCCAGTACTTC. This translates into CASSLSQKETQYF.

The rearrangement uses TRBV27 and TRBJ2-2, with 8 bases fitting TRBD1. Germline values: CDR1 MNHEY, CDR2 SMNVEV (reference sequence). The J segment lost 6 bases and the V segment lost 3 bases, leaving 6 bases of the junction unmatched. This CDR3 is built from 15 residues. In nucleotides, the CDR3 is TGTGCCAGCAGTTTGACCAGGGGGCATGCCGGGGAGCTGTTTTTT. Translated: CASSLTRGHAGELFF.

This chain uses TRBV3-1 (or the pseudogene TRBV3-2) with TRBJ1-2, with D hard to call. V lost 4 bases and J lost 3, with 15 bases in between. The germline V gene encodes CDR1 LGHDT and CDR2 YNNKEL (reference sequence). This CDR3 has 15 residues. CDR3 amino acids: CASSPRGGSYYGYTF. CDR3 sequence (DNA): TGTGCCAGCAGCCCCCGGGGAGGTTCGTACTATGGCTACACCTTC.

The rearrangement links TRBV7-9 to TRBJ1-2; TRBD1 matches 7 bases. Germline CDR1 is SEHNR and CDR2 is FQNEAQ (reference sequence). There are 13 residues in the CDR3. V lost 4 bases, J lost 8 bases, and 7 bases stayed unmatched. The CDR3 DNA follows: TGTGCCAGCAGCTCACGAGGGGGCTGGGGCTACACCTTC. Its translation: CASSSRGGWGYTF.